The entry that follows covers one T cell receptor beta chain sequence. What this receptor recognizes is not known. Per-base quality was not reported, and no clone a single base away is much larger than it. The time point label corresponds to: after neoadjuvant nivolumab, at surgical resection. The patients had newly diagnosed stage II-IVA oral cavity squamous cell carcinoma and had not received any prior systemic or radiation treatment. The cohort consisted of patients with HPV-negative, locally advanced oral cavity squamous cell carcinoma. Peripheral blood mononuclear cells were analyzed directly and were not maintained or expanded in culture. Samples were obtained from a longitudinal correlative study of a single-arm phase II trial of neoadjuvant nivolumab in oral cavity squamous cell carcinoma. Subject-matched pre- and post-treatment PBMCs and tumors from three responders and three non-responders were subjected to genomic DNA-based TCRbeta sequencing. Peripheral blood mononuclear cells were collected once before nivolumab treatment and again after treatment, at the time of surgery. The Maxwell RSC DNA from Cells kit was used to isolate genomic DNA from PBMCs.

The data were obtained in a study of neoadjuvant anti-PD-1 for oral cavity cancer (TCRdb year 2021). Regarding the complete study: Before undergoing curative-intent surgical resection, most patients got three to four biweekly nivolumab doses at 3 mg/kg. Patients who did not progress were given a fourth nivolumab dose at about day 43 and had definitive surgical resection on days 50-56. The parent correlative cohort had about 11 patients and a response rate of 33%. Patients with complete response, partial response or stable disease by RECIST 1.1 were defined as responders, whereas patients with progression were defined as non-responders. General conclusions and limits of the study: TCR analyses included only a few patients per response group, and the authors called for larger cohorts for validation. After neoadjuvant nivolumab, significantly higher T cell clonality (Gini index) was found within PBMCs in non-responders than in responders. Higher pretreatment blood Treg/Th17 ratios correlated with higher pretreatment blood TCRbeta clonality and lower post-treatment tumor TCRbeta clonality.

For deep sequencing of PBMC libraries, mostly roughly 0.5 ug of input genomic DNA was used, and six replicates were run per sample. The immunoSEQ hsTCRbeta kit was used to prepare TCRbeta libraries, following the manufacturer's instructions. An Illumina NovaSeq 6000 S4 flow cell was used to sequence the final libraries, which had first been combined to 3 nM. Processing in the source paper ran as follows. The immunoSEQ Analyzer handled quality control and preprocessing of the raw data. The analysis was limited to productive rearrangements, and each clonotype was defined by a unique CDR3 amino acid sequence. Using the R package tcR, the researchers computed the Gini-Simpson index as their estimate of repertoire clonality. Gini indices were compared with Student's t test, and associations with tumor size change were assessed by Pearson correlation. TCRdb's version of the immuneACCESS table is confined to in-frame rearrangements and falls short of the full clone set. An unresolved V gene accounts for under half of the shortfall where checked; the remainder is of unknown origin. The V and J calls and the clone size are those of that table, but D and trimming were determined from the DNA. Recorded for this sample are over 7,500 clones; 55% to 70% of them occurred a single time. The top ten constitute approximately 3% of the sample.

The junction shows trimming of 4 bases on V and 5 bases on J, plus 15 bases between the germline ends. From the germline V gene, CDR1 is SGHTA and CDR2 is FQGNSA. From the cysteine through the phenylalanine, the CDR3 covers 14 amino acids. The read is trimmed to its CDR3 DNA, 42 bases read in frame from base 1. The source was PBMCs, collected after nivolumab (anti-PD-1) treatment. Rearrangement joined TRBV7-2 to TRBJ2-7, and the D gene may be TRBD2, 5 bases matching. This TCR was sampled from a person between 40 and 80 years old with oral cavity squamous cell carcinoma. The sequenced DNA: TGTGCCAGCAGCTCCGAGGGCTTCGTAAACGAGCAGTACTTC. Translated, it gives CASSSEGFVNEQYF. The variable domain in full, with residues beyond the CDR3 obtained from the reference TRBV7-2 and TRBJ2-7 genes, is GAGVSQSPSNKVTEKGKDVELRCDPISGHTALYWYRQSLGQGLEFLIYFQGNSAPDKSGLPSDRFSAERTGGSVSTLTIQRTQQEDSAVYLCASSSEGFVNEQYFGPGTRLTVT.